This T cell receptor (beta chain) was obtained from a study of T cells in Graves' hyperthyroidism and ophthalmopathy (dated by TCRdb to about 2019). Describing the broader study: Peripheral blood samples were taken at the time of initial diagnosis, prior to any treatment. To identify TCR V-J signatures that set the groups apart, the researchers used a discovery cohort of about a hundred patients, made up of roughly 45 with Graves' ophthalmopathy and 55 to 65 with stable Graves' hyperthyroidism. An independent validation cohort of around 19 hyperthyroidism patients and 17 patients who later progressed to ophthalmopathy tested prospective prediction of ophthalmopathy. For training and testing, the 80 to 100 patients in the discovery cohort were randomly divided in a 7:3 ratio. In addition, the study compared T-cell repertoires in thyroid tissue and in blood from roughly 6 Graves' hyperthyroidism patients. Following sampling, methimazole starting at 30 mg daily was given to hyperthyroidism patients, and high-dose intravenous methylprednisolone was given to ophthalmopathy patients. The paper reports TCR Vbeta CDR3 sequencing of roughly 140 peripheral blood samples: around 41 ophthalmopathy, roughly 74 hyperthyroidism and around 17 progressor patients.

This clonotype was observed at least ten times. The clone's antigen remains unknown. No base quality information exists; no much larger clone differs at one position. TCR beta CDR3 regions were amplified from RNA transcripts. A first-round RT-PCR of the TCR CDR3 used the HTBI primer set with the Qiagen OneStep RT-PCR kit. Libraries were constructed in a second round of multiplex PCR, after which size selection and purification were carried out. The libraries were sequenced on an Illumina HiSeq2000 using paired-end 100 bp reads. Per the source publication's procedure: SOAPnuke was used to process the raw data, throwing out any read that contained adapters or uncalled bases, had a mean Phred below 15, or lacked an exact constant-primer or identifier match. COPE v1.2.5 was used to merge the high-quality paired reads, and each unique nucleotide sequence was defined as a clonotype. MiTCR v1.1 was used to align the clonotypes against IMGT TRBV, TRBD and TRBJ reference segments. Only V-J combinations with frequency above 0.0001, covering about 99% of repertoires, were analysed. A TCS score was defined as the ratio of F50 (clonal expansion) to E x V (chaos), with BLOSUM62-based TCRdist applied between CDR3 peptides within each V-J. Welch's t-statistics and random forest reduced 514 V-J features to roughly 13, which were used in a naive Bayes classifier (R e1071). TCRdb reprocessed the public reads (quality trimming at Q25 with fastp, clone calling with MiXCR) and kept in-frame beta chains. Rows with one shared CDR3 protein collapse into an entry with the most common genes and DNA. TCRdb's processing, not the authors', yielded these V and J calls. Counted in this sample were about 380,000 distinct CDR3 sequences; approximately 18% of them appeared once. The ten largest make up 35% to 50% of the sample.

Cut back by 5 bases and 8 bases, the V and J ends lie 18 bases apart. The CDR3, cysteine through phenylalanine, is 14 amino acids long. The DNA shown is the 42-base CDR3, in frame from base 1. Per the germline V gene (reference sequence), PRHDT is the CDR1 and FYEKMQ is the CDR2. General study outcomes and caveats: Ophthalmopathy was separated from stable hyperthyroidism by a 13 V-J signature model, with just over 85% sensitivity and approximately 84% specificity obtained in cross-validation and 80%/75% obtained in testing. Blood samples also contained most of the expanded thyroid clonotypes (frequency above 0.001), which suggests that blood repertoires may reflect thyroid immune responses. No statistical method was used to set the sample size in advance, and investigators knew the group allocation. In validation, progression to ophthalmopathy was predicted by the model with roughly 69% sensitivity and roughly 76% specificity, a median of around 5.9 months before onset.

Moderately to severely active disease, a Clinical Activity Score of at least 3, a NOSPECS grade of at least 4, and a duration under 3 months were present in ophthalmopathy patients. The study excluded patients with uncontrolled infections, other autoimmune diseases, pregnancy or lactation. Clinical symptoms, serum thyroxine and TRAb, thyroid ultrasound, and orbital computed tomography formed the basis for the diagnoses. Ficoll-Paque density gradient centrifugation was used to isolate PBMCs from around 9.1 ml of fresh peripheral blood. Total RNA was extracted with Trizol reagent, and quality was checked on an Agilent 2100 Bioanalyzer.

Sequenced: blood. This TCR came from a young man with Graves' ophthalmopathy. The chain is assembled from TRBV13 and TRBJ1-1; the D segment could be TRBD1, given 5 matching bases. Here the CDR3 is given as CASSLRVAGTEAFF. In nucleotide form, the sequence is TGTGCCAGCAGCCTCCGCGTCGCCGGGACCGAAGCTTTCTTT.